The 21 T cell receptor beta chains below all came from one sample that was sequenced in a study of cytomegalovirus exposure and HLA in healthy donors. The PCR used 60 Vbeta and 13 Jbeta primers. Assay used: immunoSEQ multiplex PCR; TCRdb lists only in-frame clones, some missing. The repertoire includes some 90,000 clones, 55% to 75% of them detected once, and roughly 2.5% sits in the top ten. Sample: PBMCs. All receptors derive from a man in his fifties in good health and CMV-seronegative.

The chain recombines TRBV18 with TRBJ1-2; TRBD1 matches 7 bases. The CDR3 is 23 residues long. V lost 3 bases to trimming and J lost 0 bases; unmatched junction nucleotides: 28. The germline V gene has CDR1 KGHSH and CDR2 LQKENI. The CDR3 nucleotides are TGTGCCAGCTCACCTACCGTAAATATGGACAGGTTGGCACTCCCCGGGGCTAACTATGGCTACACCTTC. Translated, it gives CASSPTVNMDRLALPGANYGYTF.

This clone was seen a handful of times. V gene TRBV29-1 combines with J gene TRBJ1-2; D call uncertain. The CDR3 runs to 11 residues. Trimming took 2 bases from V and 4 from J, leaving 5 bases between them. Germline V lookup: CDR1 SQVTM, CDR2 ANQGSEA. CDR3 coding DNA: TGCAGCGTTGAATGGAGCTATGGCTACACCTTC. Its translation: CSVEWSYGYTF.

The chain uses TRBV5-1 and TRBJ1-3; D is ambiguous. V was cut by 2 bases and J by 4 bases, with 7 bases left in between. Germline V gene sequence: CDR1 SGHRS, CDR2 YFSETQ. This CDR3 comprises 13 residues. CDR3 in DNA: TGCGCCAGCAGCTTAAATGCGGGAAACACCATATATTTT. Translation gives CASSLNAGNTIYF.

The chain uses TRBV5-6 and TRBJ2-1; a weak D match, TRBD2 (6 bases). In germline, CDR1 is SGHDT, CDR2 YYEEEE. V lost 5 bases and J 8 bases, leaving 23 bases between the germline ends. The CDR3 extends over 16 amino acids. The CDR3 bases are TGTGCCAGCAGTTTGCTCGGAGCAGGGAGGAAGGATGAGCAGTTCTTC. This translates into CASSLLGAGRKDEQFF.

The chain couples TRBV5-1 to TRBJ2-5, with 12 bases that match TRBD1. Germline V gene data show CDR1 as SGHRS and CDR2 as YFSETQ. The CDR3 sequence is 15 residues long. The V segment lost 3 bases and the J segment 5 bases; nucleotides outside the gene matches: 5. The CDR3 DNA reads as TGCGCCAGCAGCTCCGGGACAGGGGGCGGCGAGACCCAGTACTTC. It is translated as CASSSGTGGGETQYF.

This sequence joins TRBV4-1 and TRBJ2-1; 7 nucleotides agree with TRBD2. CDR3 size: 17 residues. V lost 2 bases, J lost 4 bases, and 11 bases stayed unmatched. Germline loops: CDR1 MGHRA, CDR2 YSYEKL. In DNA form, the CDR3 reads TGCGCCAGCAGCCAACCGATCGGGCGGGGGTATTACAATGAGCAGTTCTTC. Translating it yields CASSQPIGRGYYNEQFF.

CDR3 sequence: CASSPYPGGVSYEQYF. The CDR3, as DNA: TGTGCCAGCAGCCCCTACCCCGGGGGGGTGAGTTACGAGCAGTACTTC. The chain recombines TRBV7-2 with TRBJ2-7; 8 bases map to TRBD2. V shed 5 bases, J shed 4 bases, and the junction held 13 bases outside the gene matches. CDR3 length equals 16 residues. Germline V gene lookup returns CDR1 SGHTA and CDR2 FQGNSA.

This clone was found a few times. The chain links TRBV5-4 to TRBJ2-2; TRBD1 matches at 8 bases. CDR1 is SGHNT, CDR2 YYREEE, per germline (reference sequence). V dropped 2 bases and J dropped 1; count of bases not matched to a gene: 4. The CDR3 is 16 residues long. The CDR3 is CASSFPGTGNTGELFF. The CDR3 region has the DNA TGTGCCAGCAGCTTTCCAGGGACAGGGAACACCGGGGAGCTGTTTTTT.

In regard to this clone: A much larger clone sits a single nucleotide away, making a read error possible. The J gene is TRBJ1-1, the V gene TRBV27; D gene uncertain. The ends were cut back, 6 bases at V and 2 bases at J, with 4 bases in the middle. The CDR3 has 11 residues. CDR1 and CDR2 (germline): MNHEY, SMNVEV (reference sequence). The CDR3 sequence: CASRANTEAFF. DNA of the CDR3: TGTGCCAGCAGGGCTAACACTGAAGCTTTCTTT.

This clone came up once. This chain joins TRBV5-1 and TRBJ2-1; TRBD1 matches 8 bases. There are 16 residues in the CDR3. Unmatched junction bases numbered 13, after V lost 2 bases and J lost 9 bases. From germline, CDR1 is SGHRS and CDR2 YFSETQ. The CDR3 is CASSLYTRAGGGEQFF. Here the CDR3 DNA reads TGCGCCAGCAGCTTATACACTAGGGCAGGGGGCGGTGAGCAGTTCTTC.

V usage is TRBV6-5 and J usage is TRBJ1-1; TRBD1 aligns across 9 bases. Looked up from germline, CDR1 is MNHEY and CDR2 is SVGAGI. The CDR3 contains 13 residues. V trimming: 9 bases; J trimming: 1 base; junction bases outside the gene matches: 3. The CDR3 region is CASHRGRNTEAFF. The CDR3 region has the DNA TGTGCCAGTCACAGGGGGCGGAACACTGAAGCTTTCTTT.

The V call is TRBV6-5, the J call TRBJ1-5; TRBD1 might be the D (5 bases). V shed 5 bases and J shed 3 bases, with 14 bases lying between them. The CDR3 is made up of 15 amino acids. Germline loops: CDR1 MNHEY, CDR2 SVGAGI. This CDR3 reads CASSREGGVNQPQHF. CDR3 DNA: TGTGCCAGCAGTCGTGAAGGAGGGGTCAATCAGCCCCAGCATTTT.

This clone was seen a few times. The V gene is TRBV6-5, the J gene TRBJ1-4; D is unclear. V lost 3 bases and J 7 bases, leaving 12 bases between the germline ends. The CDR3 runs 14 residues. The germline V gene encodes CDR1 MNHEY and CDR2 SVGAGI. The CDR3 DNA sequence: TGTGCCAGCAGTTATTTCGGTTCAGGTGAAAAACTGTTTTTT. As protein: CASSYFGSGEKLFF.

In DNA, the CDR3 is TGTGCCAGCAGCCTTGACAGGATCACAGATACGCAGTATTTT. As protein: CASSLDRITDTQYF. The chain carries TRBV6-5 and TRBJ2-3, with D maybe TRBD1 (6 bases). V lost 6 bases and J 2 bases, leaving 12 bases between the germline ends. CDR1 MNHEY and CDR2 SVGAGI come from the germline V gene. CDR3 size: 14 residues.

This chain links TRBV5-1 with TRBJ2-2; D is undetermined. The V gene lost 2 bases and the J gene lost 5 bases, with 10 bases spanning the gap. Germline values: CDR1 SGHRS, CDR2 YFSETQ. The CDR3 totals 14 residues. The CDR3 nucleotides are TGCGCCAGCAGCTTAATGACTCTTACCGGGGAGCTGTTTTTT. Encoded protein: CASSLMTLTGELFF.

The chain uses TRBV7-9 and TRBJ2-7; 7 nucleotides line up with TRBD1. The CDR3 sequence is 12 residues long. With 5 bases clipped from V and 5 bases from J, the junction kept 3 bases outside the gene matches. Germline CDR1 and CDR2: SEHNR and FQNEAQ (reference sequence). CDR3 loop: CASSLTGDEQYF. In nucleotides, the CDR3 is TGTGCCAGCAGCCTCACAGGGGACGAGCAGTACTTC.

CDR3 amino acids: CASSLGRQGLNTEAFF. For the CDR3, the DNA is TGTGCCAGCAGCTTAGGAAGACAGGGGTTGAACACTGAAGCTTTCTTT. The chain uses TRBV7-6 and TRBJ1-1; 8 bases align to TRBD1. There are 16 residues in the CDR3. V trimming: 1 base; J trimming: 0 bases; junction bases outside the gene matches: 4. CDR1 SGHVS and CDR2 FNYEAQ come from the germline V gene.

This rearrangement joins TRBV4-1 to TRBJ2-3, with D unresolved. Germline V gene data show CDR1 as MGHRA and CDR2 as YSYEKL. The CDR3 loop spans 12 amino acids. Trimming removed 4 bases from V and 6 bases from J, with 8 bases in between. CDR3: CASSLSRDTQYF. CDR3 sequence (DNA): TGCGCCAGCAGCCTAAGCCGGGATACGCAGTATTTT.

This clone turned up a few times. The CDR3 DNA reads as TGTGCCAGCAGTGCCTCACTAGAAGGGAATGAGCAGTTCTTC. Translated, it gives CASSASLEGNEQFF. The rearrangement uses TRBV6-5 and TRBJ2-1; possible D gene TRBD2, 5 bases. Germline assignment: CDR1 MNHEY and CDR2 SVGAGI. The CDR3 extends over 14 amino acids. V lost 5 bases, J lost 7 bases, and 15 bases lay in between.

The chain combines TRBV28 with TRBJ1-5, with D perhaps TRBD1 (6 bases). The CDR3 spans 17 residues. CDR1 MDHEN and CDR2 SYDVKM come from the germline V gene. Trimming took off 3 bases at V and 4 bases at J, with 19 bases between the two ends. The DNA for the CDR3 is TGTGCCAGCAGTTTGTGGGGAAGACAGGTCGGGAATCAGCCCCAGCATTTT. Its translation is CASSLWGRQVGNQPQHF.

As for this clone: The junction departs from germline at one end; a sequencing error may be responsible. The chain recombines TRBV28 with TRBJ2-7; the match to TRBD1 covers 9 bases. The CDR3 loop spans 13 amino acids. Per germline, CDR1 MDHEN and CDR2 SYDVKM. This CDR3 is CASTGTGPESLDF. CDR3 nucleotide sequence: TGTGCCAGCACAGGGACAGGGCCCGAATCGTTGGACTTC.